The sample holds a few counts of the clone carrying this TCR beta chain. This record comes from a study of T cell repertoires in cytomegalovirus infection. Study in general: Public TCR beta signatures marked donors with CMV infection and the matching HLA.

Germline lookup yields CDR1 LNHDA and CDR2 SQIVND (reference sequence). CDR3 size: 16 residues. V lost 5 bases and J lost 0, with 13 bases in between. TCRdb re-called the reads with MiXCR, one entry per CDR3 protein. The sample includes fewer than 300,000 distinct CDR3 sequences, roughly 23% of them seen just once. Sequenced sample: PBMCs. This clonotype was sampled from a human donor in good health (CMV status not recorded). Some clones in this sample may be carry-over from other donors' samples. The genes are TRBV19 and TRBJ2-2; D perhaps matches TRBD1 (6 bases). The CDR3 coding sequence is TGTGCCAGTAGTCTCTGGGGGCGCGCGAACACCGGGGAGCTGTTTTTT. Translating it yields CASSLWGRANTGELFF.